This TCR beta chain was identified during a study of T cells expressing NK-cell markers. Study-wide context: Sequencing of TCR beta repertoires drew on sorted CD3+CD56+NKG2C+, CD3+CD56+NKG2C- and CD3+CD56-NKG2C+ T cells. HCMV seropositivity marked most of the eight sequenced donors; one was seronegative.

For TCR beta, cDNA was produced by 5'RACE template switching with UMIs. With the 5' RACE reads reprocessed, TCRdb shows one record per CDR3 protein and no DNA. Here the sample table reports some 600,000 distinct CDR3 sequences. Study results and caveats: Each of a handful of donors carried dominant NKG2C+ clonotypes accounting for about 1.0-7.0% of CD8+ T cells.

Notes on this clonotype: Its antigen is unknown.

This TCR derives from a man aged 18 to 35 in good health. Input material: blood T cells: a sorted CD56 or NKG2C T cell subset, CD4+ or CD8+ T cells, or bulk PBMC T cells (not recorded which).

The CDR3 loop reads CASSLTSPTGELFF. The chain couples TRBV12-3 or TRBV12-4 to TRBJ2-2. This CDR3 is built from 14 residues.